Detailed here is one T cell receptor beta chain. Its cognate antigen is unknown. The sample comes from a study of CXCR3-negative and CXCR3-positive naive CD8 T cells. Whole-study results and caveats: Whereas both naive subsets had comparably high diversity, memory CD8+ cells had much lower diversity. Naive cells that were CXCR3-negative or CXCR3-positive used TRBV-TRBJ genes alike, while memory cells diverged.

This CDR3 spans 15 amino acids. From germline, CDR1 is MNHNY and CDR2 SVGAGI (reference sequence). Each TRB cDNA library was prepared by 5' RACE (with UMI labels). For each CDR3 protein, TCRdb gives one entry from its re-call of the 5' RACE reads, without DNA. This listing includes 40,000 to 50,000 distinct CDR3 sequences. The clonotype originates from a human donor in good health. Some clones in this sample may be carry-over from other donors' samples. Sequenced sample: naive CXCR3- CD8+ T cells from blood. The subset is: CD45RO-CCR7+CD27+CD95- naive CD8+ T cells lacking CXCR3 (TNR3-). J is TRBJ1-3 and V is TRBV6-6. The CDR3 reads CASSLLSMGGNTIYF.